This T cell receptor beta chain was captured by sequencing in a study of OX40 agonist ivuxolimab in advanced cancers. Study-level information: An anti-OX40 (CD134) antibody with agonistic activity, ivuxolimab, was administered to patients. People in dose escalation had one of these cancers: hepatocellular carcinoma, melanoma, renal cell or head and neck cancer.

Germline CDR1 and CDR2: SGHNT and YENEEA. Trimming left V 0 bases short and J 6 bases short, with 9 bases between. The CDR3 runs 14 residues. Sequencing used immunoSEQ multiplex PCR; TCRdb keeps in-frame clones, though not all of them. The repertoire holds some 80,000 clones, with about 80% as singletons. Study outcomes and limitations: Clonal expansion from baseline to week 6 occurred in both CD4+ and CD8+ T cells.

For this clone: Its antigen remains unknown.

The material was CD4+ or CD8+ T cells sorted from blood, obtained in a trial of the OX40 agonist ivuxolimab. The chain joins TRBV11-3 to TRBJ2-1; perhaps TRBD2 as D (5 bases). This receptor was obtained from an adult with an advanced solid tumor such as melanoma, head and neck, liver or kidney cancer. CDR3 amino acids: CASSLEGARNEQFF. DNA of the CDR3: TGTGCCAGCAGCTTAGAGGGAGCTCGCAATGAGCAGTTCTTC.